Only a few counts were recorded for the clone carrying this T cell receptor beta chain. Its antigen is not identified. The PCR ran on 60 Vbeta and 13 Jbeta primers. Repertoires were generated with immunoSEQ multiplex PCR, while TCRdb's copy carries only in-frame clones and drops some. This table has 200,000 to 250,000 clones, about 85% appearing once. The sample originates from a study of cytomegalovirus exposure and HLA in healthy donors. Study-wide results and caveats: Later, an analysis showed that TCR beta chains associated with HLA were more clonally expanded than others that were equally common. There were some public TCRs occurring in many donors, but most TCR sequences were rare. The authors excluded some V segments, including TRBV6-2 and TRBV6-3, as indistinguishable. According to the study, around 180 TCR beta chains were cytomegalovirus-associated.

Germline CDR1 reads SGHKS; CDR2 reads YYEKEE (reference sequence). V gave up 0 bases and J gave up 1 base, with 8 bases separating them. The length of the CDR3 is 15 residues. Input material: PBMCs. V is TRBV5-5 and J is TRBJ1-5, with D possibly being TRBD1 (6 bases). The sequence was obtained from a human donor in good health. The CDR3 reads CASSLEGVSNQPQHF. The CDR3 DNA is TGTGCCAGCAGCTTGGAGGGGGTGAGCAATCAGCCCCAGCATTTT. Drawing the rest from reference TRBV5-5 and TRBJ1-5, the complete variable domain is DAGVTQSPTHLIKTRGQQVTLRCSPISGHKSVSWYQQVLGQGPQFIFQYYEKEERGRGNFPDRFSARQFPNYSSELNVNALLLGDSALYLCASSLEGVSNQPQHFGDGTRLSIL.